This T cell receptor beta chain was captured by sequencing in a study of siplizumab effects on memory and regulatory T cells. The study's findings and limits: Siplizumab significantly decreased alloreactive sequences from unstimulated CD4+ memory cells. The alloreactive clones that mapped to unstimulated subsets made up only a minor fraction. Under siplizumab, an average roughly 70% of mappable alloreactive CD4+ clones were Treg-derived, compared with 26.9% in controls.

The germline V gene has CDR1 LNHDA and CDR2 SQIVND (reference sequence). The CDR3 consists of 15 residues. V lost 8 bases and J 0 bases, leaving 15 bases between the germline ends. Worth noting for this clone: Its target is unknown.

Method: immunoSEQ multiplex PCR; TCRdb's copy keeps in-frame clones and lacks some. This table holds some 97,000 clones, around 94% found once. The sequence was obtained from a human donor in good health. V usage is TRBV19 and J usage is TRBJ2-3, with D tentatively TRBD1 (6 bases). What was sequenced was Tregs sorted from blood. The CDR3 bases are TGTGCCAGTCAAAGGGACACCCGTAGCACAGATACGCAGTATTTT. It codes for CASQRDTRSTDTQYF.